A single sample is the source of the 30 T cell receptor beta chains below, sequenced in a study of identical twins. TCRdb re-analysed the 5' RACE reads in MiXCR, keeping a single row per CDR3 protein. The profile shows 280,000 or so distinct CDR3 sequences, more than 6.5% of them singletons. These same data were also listed under a study on yellow fever vaccine responses in identical twins.

Sequenced sample: memory (CD45RO+) T cells sorted from blood. The receptor set was obtained from a woman between 18 and 29 years old in good health.

V is TRBV10-3 and J is TRBJ1-6; D unclear. This CDR3 spans 17 amino acids. Germline V gene data show CDR1 as ENHRY and CDR2 as SYGVKD. V gave up 8 bases and J gave up 0 bases, with 17 bases separating them. CDR3: CAIGRAGGSSYNSPLHF. In DNA, the CDR3 is TGTGCCATCGGCCGGGCGGGCGGCAGCTCCTATAATTCACCCCTCCACTTT.

This clonotype was seen a handful of times. This rearrangement joins TRBV20-1 to TRBJ1-1; a weak D match, TRBD1 (5 bases). Between the trimmed V and J ends, which lost 0 bases and 0 bases, there was a span of 14 bases. Germline V CDR1 and CDR2: DFQATT, SNEGSKA (reference sequence). The CDR3 sequence is 16 residues long. For the CDR3, the DNA is TGCAGTGCTAGAGACCTTGGAGGGGCGATGAACACTGAAGCTTTCTTT. As protein: CSARDLGGAMNTEAFF.

The chain carries TRBV29-1 and TRBJ2-5; TRBD1 might be the D (5 bases). CDR3 length equals 13 residues. Trimming pared 4 bases from V and 5 bases from J, leaving 14 bases between. Germline V lookup: CDR1 SQVTM, CDR2 ANQGSEA. CDR3 loop: CSVVFPGPETQYF. Here the CDR3 DNA reads TGCAGCGTTGTGTTCCCAGGGCCGGAGACCCAGTACTTC.

This clonotype showed up many times. The rearrangement joins TRBV5-1 to TRBJ1-4, with D uncertain. The CDR3 is 14 residues long. V lost 4 bases and J 4 bases, leaving 11 bases between the germline ends. Germline CDR1 SGHRS, CDR2 YFSETQ. This chain's CDR3 is CASSVGSLNEKLFF. CDR3 DNA sequence: TGCGCCAGCAGCGTGGGCTCCCTTAATGAAAAACTGTTTTTT.

This clonotype was counted ten times or more. This chain connects TRBV12-3 or TRBV12-4 to TRBJ2-7; 14 bases are a match to TRBD2. The CDR3 is 15 residues long. Trimming cost V 4 bases and J 6 bases; bases outside gene matches: 5. CDR3 bases: TGTGCCAGCAGTTGGGGACTAGCGGGAGCTCGCGAGCAGTACTTC. Its translation: CASSWGLAGAREQYF.

This clonotype was seen more than once but under ten times. The chain is built from TRBV20-1 and TRBJ2-7; TRBD2 matches 7 bases. The CDR3 has 16 amino acids. V was clipped by 5 bases and J by 0 bases; unmatched bases: 13. The V gene's germline CDR1 is DFQATT and CDR2 SNEGSKA (reference sequence). The CDR3: CSAEAPTSADSYEQYF. In DNA form, the CDR3 reads TGCAGTGCTGAGGCCCCCACTAGCGCTGACTCCTACGAGCAGTACTTC.

V gene TRBV6-2 or TRBV6-3 combines with J gene TRBJ1-1, with unresolved D. Germline lookup yields CDR1 MNHEY and CDR2 SVGEGT. CDR3 length: 12 residues. V was trimmed by 2 bases and J by 5 bases, leaving 6 bases between them. CDR3 region: CASSYRETEAFF. In nucleotides, the CDR3 is TGTGCCAGCAGTTACAGGGAAACTGAAGCTTTCTTT.

This chain links TRBV7-7 with TRBJ2-1, with 8 bases fitting TRBD1. This CDR3 contains 15 residues. Germline V lookup: CDR1 SSHAT, CDR2 FNYEAQ (reference sequence). Trimming took 5 bases from V and 4 from J; bases not matched to a gene: 7. The CDR3, as DNA: TGTGCCAGCAGCCTGGGGACAGGTCGGTACAATGAGCAGTTCTTC. Amino acid sequence: CASSLGTGRYNEQFF.

The sample holds a few counts of this clonotype. This rearrangement joins TRBV7-7 to TRBJ2-1; possible D gene TRBD1, 6 bases. CDR1 and CDR2 from the germline V gene are SSHAT and FNYEAQ (reference sequence). The length of the CDR3 is 16 residues. Trimming removed 1 base at V and 9 bases at J, with 19 bases between. The CDR3 loop reads CASSLVPGLGAGEQFF. The CDR3 region has the DNA TGTGCCAGCAGCTTAGTACCCGGGCTGGGGGCTGGTGAGCAGTTCTTC.

This clonotype was seen at least ten times. V and J are TRBV6-1 and TRBJ1-1; 8 bases line up with TRBD1. The germline gives CDR1 MNHNS, CDR2 SASEGT. V shed 6 bases, J shed 7 bases, and the junction held 10 bases outside the gene matches. The CDR3 is 14 amino acids. The DNA of the CDR3 is TGTGCCAGCAGGGACAGGGTAGAGCTCGGTGAAGCTTTCTTT. This sequence encodes CASRDRVELGEAFF.

In this sample, this clonotype turned up many times. This chain connects TRBV29-1 to TRBJ1-5; D is possibly TRBD1 (5 bases). CDR3 length equals 13 residues. V dropped 3 bases and J dropped 4 bases, with 10 bases sitting between them. Germline V gene data show CDR1 as SQVTM and CDR2 as ANQGSEA. DNA for the CDR3: TGCAGCGTTGATGCAGGGCAAAATCAGCCCCAGCATTTT. Translating gives CSVDAGQNQPQHF.

This clonotype was seen more than once but under ten times. The chain is built from TRBV28 and TRBJ1-2, with 9 bases aligning to TRBD1. Trimming took 7 bases from V and 6 from J; bases not matched to a gene: 9. From germline, CDR1 is MDHEN and CDR2 SYDVKM. CDR3 length: 14 amino acids. The CDR3 nucleotides read TGTGCCAGCACAATGGACAGGGGCGAAAATGGCTACACCTTC. This sequence encodes CASTMDRGENGYTF.

V is TRBV28 and J is TRBJ2-5; 7 bases align to TRBD1. The germline V gene has CDR1 MDHEN and CDR2 SYDVKM. The CDR3 spans 15 residues. Trimming took 5 bases from V and 0 from J; bases not matched to a gene: 6. The CDR3 reads CASSKDRWDQETQYF. The CDR3 bases are TGTGCCAGCAGTAAGGACAGGTGGGACCAAGAGACCCAGTACTTC.

The chain joins TRBV19 to TRBJ2-5; D perhaps matches TRBD2 (6 bases). Trimming left V 1 base short and J 4 bases short, with 10 bases between. This CDR3 is 14 amino acids long. Per the germline V gene, CDR1 is LNHDA and CDR2 is SQIVND (reference sequence). The DNA of the CDR3 is TGTGCCAGTAGTATAGGTCAGGGAGGAGAGACCCAGTACTTC. It specifies CASSIGQGGETQYF.

This chain joins TRBV3-1 and TRBJ2-7; 7 positions match TRBD1. Germline lookup yields CDR1 LGHDT and CDR2 YNNKEL (reference sequence). The J segment lost 6 bases and the V segment lost 1 base, leaving 9 bases of the junction unmatched. The CDR3 is made up of 15 amino acids. The CDR3 here is CASSQGGDSASEQYV. For the CDR3, the DNA is TGTGCCAGCAGCCAAGGAGGGGACAGCGCCTCCGAGCAGTACGTC.

The V and J genes are TRBV13 and TRBJ2-7; D gene unclear. The CDR3 is made up of 14 amino acids. CDR1 is PRHDT, CDR2 FYEKMQ, per germline (reference sequence). With 2 bases removed from V and 5 bases from J, the gap between germline ends came to 13 bases. The chain's CDR3 is CASSLSWVSHEQYF. CDR3 DNA sequence: TGTGCCAGCAGCTTAAGTTGGGTTTCCCACGAGCAGTACTTC.

At least ten counts were recorded for this clonotype. The chain is built from TRBV10-3 and TRBJ2-1; D uncertain. Germline CDR1 and CDR2: ENHRY and SYGVKD. The CDR3 consists of 13 residues. Trimming pared 2 bases from V and 7 bases from J, leaving 9 bases between. The DNA of the CDR3 is TGTGCCATCAGTGAGCCTTACGCTAATGAGCAGTTCTTC. Protein sequence: CAISEPYANEQFF.

In this sample, this clonotype turned up many times. The chain has TRBV10-3 and TRBJ2-1; no reliable D call. This CDR3 contains 14 residues. Germline V gene data show CDR1 as ENHRY and CDR2 as SYGVKD. Trimming left V 0 bases short and J 5 bases short, with 8 bases between. The CDR3 here is CAISESSGNNEQFF. The CDR3 DNA sequence: TGTGCCATCAGTGAGTCGAGTGGAAACAATGAGCAGTTCTTC.

The V gene is TRBV6-5, the J gene TRBJ2-5, with TRBD2 matching 15 bases. V lost 2 bases and J lost 4; bases outside the gene matches: 5. The V gene's germline CDR1 is MNHEY and CDR2 SVGAGI. CDR3 length: 17 amino acids. CDR3 amino acids: CASSYGGLAGGRETQYF. In DNA, the CDR3 is TGTGCCAGCAGTTACGGGGGACTAGCGGGAGGCCGAGAGACCCAGTACTTC.

This clonotype was detected ten times or more. The chain carries TRBV5-1 and TRBJ1-1, with D tentatively TRBD1 (6 bases). V lost 4 bases, J lost 4 bases, and 11 bases lay in between. Germline-derived CDR1 and CDR2 are SGHRS and YFSETQ. The CDR3 is made up of 13 amino acids. The CDR3, as DNA: TGCGCCAGCAGCAATACAGGGTCCACTGAAGCTTTCTTT. Translating gives CASSNTGSTEAFF.

This clonotype occurred many times. The rearrangement joins TRBV5-1 to TRBJ2-1; D is possibly TRBD1 (6 bases). Between the trimmed V and J ends, which lost 2 bases and 1 base, there was a span of 13 bases. Germline V gives CDR1 SGHRS, CDR2 YFSETQ. CDR3 length: 16 amino acids. As DNA, the CDR3 is TGCGCCAGCAGCTTTACAATACAGGGATCCTACAATGAGCAGTTCTTC. This sequence encodes CASSFTIQGSYNEQFF.

The rearrangement uses TRBV4-1 and TRBJ2-1; D perhaps matches TRBD2 (5 bases). In germline, CDR1 is MGHRA, CDR2 YSYEKL. The CDR3 consists of 17 residues. The germline V and J ends were trimmed by 5 bases and 0 bases, with 17 bases remaining between them. The CDR3 DNA follows: TGCGCCAGCAGCTTCCCCCCTCCGGGGAGCTCCTACAATGAGCAGTTCTTC. Encoded protein: CASSFPPPGSSYNEQFF.

In its sample, this clonotype was seen many times. The chain has TRBV19 and TRBJ1-6; D is unresolved. Between the trimmed V and J ends, which lost 7 bases and 12 bases, there was a span of 22 bases. The CDR3 has 15 residues. CDR1 and CDR2 (germline): LNHDA, SQIVND (reference sequence). This chain's CDR3 is CASKRNAGQIGPLHF. The CDR3 DNA sequence: TGTGCCAGTAAACGGAATGCGGGCCAGATCGGACCCCTCCACTTT.

The sample holds a few counts of this clonotype. This chain connects TRBV6-6 to TRBJ1-2, with D tentatively TRBD1 (6 bases). The germline V and J ends were trimmed by 10 bases and 5 bases, with 14 bases remaining between them. This CDR3 has 12 residues. Per the germline V gene, CDR1 is MNHNY and CDR2 is SVGAGI (reference sequence). The DNA of the CDR3 is TGTGCCACCGGACAGTCAGATTATGGCTACACCTTC. The encoded protein is CATGQSDYGYTF.

This clonotype was recorded a few times. The V and J genes are TRBV15 and TRBJ1-6; tentative D call: TRBD1 (5 bases). The CDR3 runs to 15 residues. CDR1 and CDR2 (germline): LNHNV, YYDKDF (reference sequence). Trimming cost V 0 bases and J 8 bases, with 11 bases left between them. CDR3 bases: TGTGCCACCAGCAGAGATCAGGGTAGCGATTCACCCCTCCACTTT. It is translated as CATSRDQGSDSPLHF.

In its sample, this clonotype was seen many times. This chain connects TRBV27 to TRBJ2-6; D perhaps matches TRBD2 (7 bases). The V gene's germline CDR1 is MNHEY and CDR2 SMNVEV (reference sequence). V was pared by 1 base and J by 4 bases, with 11 bases between. The CDR3 spans 16 residues. CDR3 residues: CASSLYRGAGANVLTF. As DNA, the CDR3 is TGTGCCAGCAGTTTATATCGGGGGGCGGGGGCCAACGTCCTGACTTTC.

This clonotype was recorded at least ten times. The genes are TRBV10-3 and TRBJ1-1; D is undetermined. V gave up 6 bases and J gave up 0 bases, with 8 bases separating them. The germline gives CDR1 ENHRY, CDR2 SYGVKD. CDR3 length: 13 amino acids. The CDR3 nucleotides read TGTGCCATCAGGTGGCAGATGAACACTGAAGCTTTCTTT. Amino acid sequence: CAIRWQMNTEAFF.

In its sample, this clonotype was seen many times. V and J are TRBV10-3 and TRBJ2-7; TRBD2 matches at 9 bases. With V trimmed by 7 bases and J by 6 bases, 10 bases remained unmatched. From germline, CDR1 is ENHRY and CDR2 SYGVKD. CDR3 length equals 14 residues. The CDR3 spells CAINIAGVGAEQYF. As DNA, the CDR3 is TGTGCCATCAATATAGCGGGAGTCGGCGCCGAGCAGTACTTC.

This clonotype appeared a few times. The chain combines TRBV7-2 with TRBJ2-2, with D possibly being TRBD2 (6 bases). V was trimmed by 2 bases and J by 4 bases, leaving 11 bases between them. The CDR3 length is 15 residues. CDR1 is SGHTA and CDR2 is FQGNSA in the germline V gene. The CDR3, as DNA: TGTGCCAGCAGCTTATTCGGGAGCACCACCGGGGAGCTGTTTTTT. Translation gives CASSLFGSTTGELFF. Full variable domain (remainder filled in from reference TRBV7-2 and TRBJ2-2): GAGVSQSPSNKVTEKGKDVELRCDPISGHTALYWYRQSLGQGLEFLIYFQGNSAPDKSGLPSDRFSAERTGGSVSTLTIQRTQQEDSAVYLCASSLFGSTTGELFFGEGSRLTVL.

This clonotype was recorded at least ten times. CDR3 sequence: CASSVHVGYQETQYF. In DNA, the CDR3 is TGTGCCAGCAGCGTACACGTCGGGTATCAAGAGACCCAGTACTTC. This chain uses TRBV9 with TRBJ2-5; no clear D gene. Germline V gene sequence: CDR1 SGDLS, CDR2 YYNGEE. The CDR3 runs to 15 residues. Trimming shortened V by 1 base and J by 2 bases, and 12 bases separated the two germline ends.